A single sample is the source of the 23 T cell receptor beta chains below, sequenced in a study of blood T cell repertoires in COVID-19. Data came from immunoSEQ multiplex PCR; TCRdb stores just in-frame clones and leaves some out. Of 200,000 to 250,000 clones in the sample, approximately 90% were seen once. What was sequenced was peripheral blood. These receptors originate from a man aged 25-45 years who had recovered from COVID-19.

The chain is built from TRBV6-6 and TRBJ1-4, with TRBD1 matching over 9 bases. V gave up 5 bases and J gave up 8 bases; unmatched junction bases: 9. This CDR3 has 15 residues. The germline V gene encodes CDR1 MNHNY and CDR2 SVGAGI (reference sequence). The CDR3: CASSATGGAGEKLFF. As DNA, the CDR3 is TGTGCCAGCAGTGCCACAGGGGGCGCCGGGGAAAAACTGTTTTTT.

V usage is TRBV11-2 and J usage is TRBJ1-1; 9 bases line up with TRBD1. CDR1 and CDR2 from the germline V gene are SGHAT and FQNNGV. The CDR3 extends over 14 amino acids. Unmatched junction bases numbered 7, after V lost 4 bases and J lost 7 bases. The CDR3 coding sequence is TGTGCCAGCAGCTCGGGACAGGGTAGAAATGAAGCTTTCTTT. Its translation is CASSSGQGRNEAFF.

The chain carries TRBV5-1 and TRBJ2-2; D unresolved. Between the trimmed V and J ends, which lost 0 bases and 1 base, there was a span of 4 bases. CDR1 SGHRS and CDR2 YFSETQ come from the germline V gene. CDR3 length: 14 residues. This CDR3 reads CASSLALNTGELFF. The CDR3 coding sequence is TGCGCCAGCAGCTTGGCCCTGAACACCGGGGAGCTGTTTTTT.

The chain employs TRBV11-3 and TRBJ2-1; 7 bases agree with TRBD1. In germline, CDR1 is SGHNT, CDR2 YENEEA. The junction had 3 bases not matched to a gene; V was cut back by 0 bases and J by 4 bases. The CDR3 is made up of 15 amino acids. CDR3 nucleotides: TGTGCCAGCAGCTTAGAGGGGACAGTTTACAATGAGCAGTTCTTC. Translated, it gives CASSLEGTVYNEQFF.

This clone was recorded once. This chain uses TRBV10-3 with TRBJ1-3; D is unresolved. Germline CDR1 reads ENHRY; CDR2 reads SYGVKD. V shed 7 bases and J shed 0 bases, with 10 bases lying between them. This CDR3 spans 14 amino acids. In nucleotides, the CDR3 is TGTGCCATCACCACGGTGAGCTCTGGAAACACCATATATTTT. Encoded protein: CAITTVSSGNTIYF.

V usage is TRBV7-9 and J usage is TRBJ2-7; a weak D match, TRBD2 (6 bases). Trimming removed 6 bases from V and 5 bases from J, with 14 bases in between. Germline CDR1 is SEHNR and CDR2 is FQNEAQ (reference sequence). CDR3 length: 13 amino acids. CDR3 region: CASSQTGVNEQYF. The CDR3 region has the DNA TGTGCCAGCAGTCAAACGGGGGTCAACGAGCAGTACTTC.

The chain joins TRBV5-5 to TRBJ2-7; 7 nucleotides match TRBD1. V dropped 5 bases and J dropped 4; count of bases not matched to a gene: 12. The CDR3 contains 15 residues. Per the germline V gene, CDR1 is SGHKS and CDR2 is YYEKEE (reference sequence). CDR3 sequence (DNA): TGTGCCAGCAGTTCCCGGACAGGCTTTGGTTACGAGCAGTACTTC. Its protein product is CASSSRTGFGYEQYF.

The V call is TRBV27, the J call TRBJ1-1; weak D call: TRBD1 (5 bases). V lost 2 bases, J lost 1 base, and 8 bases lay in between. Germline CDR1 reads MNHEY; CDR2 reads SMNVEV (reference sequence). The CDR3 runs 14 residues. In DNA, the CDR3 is TGTGCCAGCAGTTTAGCGGGGCCGAACACTGAAGCTTTCTTT. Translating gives CASSLAGPNTEAFF.

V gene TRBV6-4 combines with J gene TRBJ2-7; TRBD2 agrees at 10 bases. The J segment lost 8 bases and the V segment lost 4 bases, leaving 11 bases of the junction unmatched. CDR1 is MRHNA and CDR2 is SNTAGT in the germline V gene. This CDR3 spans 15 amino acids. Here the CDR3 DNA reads TGTGCCAGCAGTGCACTAGCGGGGACTCCAACCAAGCAGTACTTC. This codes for CASSALAGTPTKQYF.

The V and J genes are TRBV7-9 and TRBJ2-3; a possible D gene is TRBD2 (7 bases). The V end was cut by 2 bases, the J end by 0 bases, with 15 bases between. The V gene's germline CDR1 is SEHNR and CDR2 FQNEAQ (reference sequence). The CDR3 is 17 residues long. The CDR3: CASSLFGGASSTDTQYF. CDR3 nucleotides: TGTGCCAGCAGCTTATTTGGGGGGGCCAGCAGCACAGATACGCAGTATTTT.

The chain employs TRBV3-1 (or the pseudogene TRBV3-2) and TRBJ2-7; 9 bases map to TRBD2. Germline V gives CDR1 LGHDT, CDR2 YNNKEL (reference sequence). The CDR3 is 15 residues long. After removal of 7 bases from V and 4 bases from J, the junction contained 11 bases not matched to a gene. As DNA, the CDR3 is TGTGCCAGCAAACTAGGGGCTAGCGGGGAATACGAGCAGTACTTC. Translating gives CASKLGASGEYEQYF.

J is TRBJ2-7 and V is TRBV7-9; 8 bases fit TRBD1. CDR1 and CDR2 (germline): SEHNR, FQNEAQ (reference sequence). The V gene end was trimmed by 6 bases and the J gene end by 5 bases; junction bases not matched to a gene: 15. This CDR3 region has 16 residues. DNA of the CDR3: TGTGCCAGCAGTCCCCACAGCGCAGGGGGCAAGGACGAGCAGTACTTC. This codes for CASSPHSAGGKDEQYF.

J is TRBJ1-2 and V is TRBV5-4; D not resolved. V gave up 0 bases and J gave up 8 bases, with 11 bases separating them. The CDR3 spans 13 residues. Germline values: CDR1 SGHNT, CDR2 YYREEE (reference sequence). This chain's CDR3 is CASSLGGSRGYTF. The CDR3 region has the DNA TGTGCCAGCAGCTTGGGAGGAAGTAGAGGCTACACCTTC.

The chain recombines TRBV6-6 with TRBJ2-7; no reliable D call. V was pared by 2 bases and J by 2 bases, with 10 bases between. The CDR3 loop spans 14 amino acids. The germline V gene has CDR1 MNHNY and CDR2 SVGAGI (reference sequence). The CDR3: CASSYIGFAYEQYF. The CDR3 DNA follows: TGTGCCAGCAGTTACATCGGGTTTGCCTACGAGCAGTACTTC.

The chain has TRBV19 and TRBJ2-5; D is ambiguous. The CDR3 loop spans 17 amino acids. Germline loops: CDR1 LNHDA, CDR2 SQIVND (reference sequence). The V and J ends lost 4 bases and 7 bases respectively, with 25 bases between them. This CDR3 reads CASSNKWSTPSLGTQYF. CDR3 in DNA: TGTGCCAGTAGTAATAAGTGGAGCACGCCTAGTTTAGGGACCCAGTACTTC.

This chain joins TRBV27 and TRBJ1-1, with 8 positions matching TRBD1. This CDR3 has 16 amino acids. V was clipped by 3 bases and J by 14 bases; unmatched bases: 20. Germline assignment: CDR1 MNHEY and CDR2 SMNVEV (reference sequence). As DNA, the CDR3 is TGTGCCAGCAGTTTCTCACTATATGGGCGGGACAGGAGTGCATTCTTT. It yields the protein CASSFSLYGRDRSAFF.

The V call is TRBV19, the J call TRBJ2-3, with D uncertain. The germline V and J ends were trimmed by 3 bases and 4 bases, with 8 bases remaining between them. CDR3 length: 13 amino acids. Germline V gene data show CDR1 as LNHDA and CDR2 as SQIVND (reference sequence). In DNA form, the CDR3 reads TGTGCCAGTAGTATTACGGGTTCAGATACGCAGTATTTT. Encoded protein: CASSITGSDTQYF.

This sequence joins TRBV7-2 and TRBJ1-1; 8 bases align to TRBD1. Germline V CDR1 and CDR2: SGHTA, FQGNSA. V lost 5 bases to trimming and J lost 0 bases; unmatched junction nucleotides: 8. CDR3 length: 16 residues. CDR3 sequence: CASSAPGQGLNTEAFF. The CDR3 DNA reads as TGTGCCAGCAGCGCCCCCGGACAGGGTCTGAACACTGAAGCTTTCTTT.

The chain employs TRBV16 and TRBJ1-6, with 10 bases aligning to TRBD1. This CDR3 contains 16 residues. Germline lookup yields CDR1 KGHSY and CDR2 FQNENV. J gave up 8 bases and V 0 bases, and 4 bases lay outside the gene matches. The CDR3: CASSQSGGTGDSPLHF. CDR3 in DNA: TGTGCCAGCAGCCAATCGGGCGGGACAGGGGATTCACCCCTCCACTTT.

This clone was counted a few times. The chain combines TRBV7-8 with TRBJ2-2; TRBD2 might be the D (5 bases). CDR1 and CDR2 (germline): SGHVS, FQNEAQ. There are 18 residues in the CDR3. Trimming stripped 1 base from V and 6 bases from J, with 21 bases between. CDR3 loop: CASSLDWTPAVEAGELFF. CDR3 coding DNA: TGTGCCAGCAGCTTAGATTGGACCCCCGCGGTGGAGGCCGGGGAGCTGTTTTTT.

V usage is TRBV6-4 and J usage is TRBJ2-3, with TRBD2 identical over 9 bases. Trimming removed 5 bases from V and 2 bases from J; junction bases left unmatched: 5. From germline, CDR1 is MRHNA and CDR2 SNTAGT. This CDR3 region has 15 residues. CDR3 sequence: CASSLLAGFTDTQYF. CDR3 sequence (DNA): TGTGCCAGCAGTTTACTAGCGGGCTTCACAGATACGCAGTATTTT.

This CDR3 reads CASSGESEQYF. The CDR3 DNA is TGTGCCAGCAGCGGAGAGAGCGAGCAGTACTTC. This rearrangement joins TRBV5-4 to TRBJ2-7; unclear D gene. The CDR3 runs 11 residues. The V gene lost 4 bases and the J gene lost 6 bases, with 8 bases spanning the gap. Germline CDR1 and CDR2: SGHNT and YYREEE (reference sequence).

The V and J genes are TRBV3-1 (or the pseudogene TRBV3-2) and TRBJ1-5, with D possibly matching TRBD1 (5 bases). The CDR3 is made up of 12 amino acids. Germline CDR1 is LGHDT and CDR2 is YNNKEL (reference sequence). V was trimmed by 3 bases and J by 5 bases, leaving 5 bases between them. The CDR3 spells CASSHRDQPQHF. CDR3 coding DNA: TGTGCCAGCAGCCACAGGGATCAGCCCCAGCATTTT.